The 19 T cell receptor beta chains below were found in one sample sequenced in a study of blood T cell repertoires in COVID-19. Assay used: immunoSEQ multiplex PCR; TCRdb lists only in-frame clones, some missing. Counted here are around 53,000 clones, roughly 77% occurring once; the ten biggest clones make up roughly 45%. The sample consisted of peripheral blood. Every receptor here comes from a man between 65 and 85 years old with active or convalescent COVID-19.

The V and J genes are TRBV28 and TRBJ2-1, with 7 bases lining up with TRBD2. The V gene end was trimmed by 2 bases and the J gene end by 4 bases; junction bases not matched to a gene: 5. The length of the CDR3 is 15 residues. Germline V gene lookup returns CDR1 MDHEN and CDR2 SYDVKM. For the CDR3, the DNA is TGTGCCAGCAGTTTAGCGGGGGAAGGATACAATGAGCAGTTCTTC. This translates into CASSLAGEGYNEQFF.

In this sample, this clone turned up a few times. The chain joins TRBV9 to TRBJ1-2; 8 bases line up with TRBD1. Germline trimming cut 4 bases from V and 8 bases from J; bases unmatched to any gene: 7. The CDR3 consists of 13 residues. The V gene's germline CDR1 is SGDLS and CDR2 YYNGEE. Here the CDR3 reads CASSQAQGAGYTF. The CDR3 nucleotides read TGTGCCAGCAGCCAAGCGCAGGGGGCGGGCTACACCTTC.

This chain uses TRBV11-3 with TRBJ2-1; a weak D match, TRBD2 (5 bases). Trimming took 2 bases from V and 0 from J, leaving 11 bases between them. The CDR3 totals 16 residues. Germline loops: CDR1 SGHNT, CDR2 YENEEA. DNA of the CDR3: TGTGCCAGCAGCTTAAGTGGCGGACTCTCCTACAATGAGCAGTTCTTC. This gives the protein CASSLSGGLSYNEQFF.

The chain joins TRBV7-2 to TRBJ2-5; 7 bases align to TRBD1. Germline V gene lookup returns CDR1 SGHTA and CDR2 FQGNSA. The V gene end was trimmed by 5 bases and the J gene end by 1 base; junction bases not matched to a gene: 4. This CDR3 region has 14 residues. In DNA form, the CDR3 reads TGTGCCAGCAGCGTACAGGGGACCCAAGAGACCCAGTACTTC. Its translation: CASSVQGTQETQYF.

The chain joins TRBV6-5 to TRBJ2-1; 7 bases are a match to TRBD2. This CDR3 spans 11 amino acids. V lost 6 bases, J lost 10 bases, and 3 bases stayed unmatched. Germline CDR1 is MNHEY and CDR2 is SVGAGI. The chain's CDR3 is CASRSSGEQFF. The DNA for the CDR3 is TGTGCCAGCAGAAGTAGCGGGGAGCAGTTCTTC.

The chain is built from TRBV7-2 and TRBJ1-1; TRBD1 aligns across 9 bases. This CDR3 spans 15 amino acids. V dropped 5 bases and J dropped 3; count of bases not matched to a gene: 7. CDR1 and CDR2 (germline): SGHTA, FQGNSA. In DNA, the CDR3 is TGTGCCAGCAGCCTGACAGGGGGAGGGTACACTGAAGCTTTCTTT. This codes for CASSLTGGGYTEAFF.

This chain links TRBV6-6 with TRBJ2-3; maybe TRBD1 (5 bases). Germline CDR1 reads MNHNY; CDR2 reads SVGAGI (reference sequence). Trimming removed 8 bases from V and 5 bases from J, with 14 bases in between. CDR3 size: 13 residues. This CDR3 is CASLGRGGDTQYF. The DNA for the CDR3 is TGTGCCAGCCTGGGTAGGGGCGGAGATACGCAGTATTTT.

The chain has TRBV28 and TRBJ2-3, with TRBD1 matching over 9 bases. The germline gives CDR1 MDHEN, CDR2 SYDVKM. Germline trimming cut 5 bases from V and 0 bases from J; bases unmatched to any gene: 3. This CDR3 is built from 15 residues. The CDR3 DNA reads as TGTGCCAGCAGTCTACAGGGGGCTAGCACAGATACGCAGTATTTT. This sequence encodes CASSLQGASTDTQYF.

The V gene is TRBV9, the J gene TRBJ1-5; 11 bases agree with TRBD1. This CDR3 spans 15 amino acids. V lost 4 bases and J lost 6; bases outside the gene matches: 6. Germline V gene data show CDR1 as SGDLS and CDR2 as YYNGEE. CDR3 coding DNA: TGTGCCAGCAGCATCGGACAGGGGGCGGCTCAGCCCCAGCATTTT. Protein: CASSIGQGAAQPQHF.

The chain uses TRBV3-1 (or the pseudogene TRBV3-2) and TRBJ1-2, with a weak D call TRBD1 (5 bases). The V gene's germline CDR1 is LGHDT and CDR2 YNNKEL (reference sequence). Between the trimmed V and J ends, which lost 4 bases and 4 bases, there was a span of 10 bases. The CDR3 sequence is 13 residues long. DNA of the CDR3: TGTGCCAGCAGCCGAACCGGGGGCTATGGCTACACCTTC. As protein: CASSRTGGYGYTF.

CDR3 region: CASSSSSGGIRGEQFF. The CDR3 nucleotides are TGTGCCAGCAGCTCTAGTAGCGGGGGGATAAGGGGTGAGCAGTTCTTC. The chain employs TRBV7-6 and TRBJ2-1; TRBD2 agrees at 10 bases. V lost 4 bases to trimming and J lost 9 bases; unmatched junction nucleotides: 12. The germline gives CDR1 SGHVS, CDR2 FNYEAQ. This CDR3 contains 16 residues. The whole variable domain, filled in from reference TRBV7-6 and TRBJ2-1, reads GAGVSQSPRYKVTKRGQDVALRCDPISGHVSLYWYRQALGQGPEFLTYFNYEAQQDKSGLPNDRFSAERPEGSISTLTIQRTEQRDSAMYRCASSSSSGGIRGEQFFGPGTRLTVL.

This clone has only a few counts. V and J are TRBV12-3 or TRBV12-4 and TRBJ2-1; no definite D call. Trimming took off 10 bases at V and 9 bases at J, with 16 bases between the two ends. The CDR3 loop spans 12 amino acids. The CDR3: CATGGSSSEQFF. CDR3 nucleotide sequence: TGTGCCACAGGTGGGTCGAGTAGTGAGCAGTTCTTC.

This clone was seen a handful of times. The chain employs TRBV5-1 and TRBJ1-5; unclear D gene. With 4 bases removed from V and 3 bases from J, the gap between germline ends came to 14 bases. The CDR3 is 15 residues long. CDR1 is SGHRS and CDR2 is YFSETQ in the germline V gene. DNA for the CDR3: TGCGCCAGCAGCGTGATCGGGTCCCCCAATCAGCCCCAGCATTTT. Translating it yields CASSVIGSPNQPQHF. Looking up the rest from reference TRBV5-1 and TRBJ1-5 gives the full variable domain: KAGVTQTPRYLIKTRGQQVTLSCSPISGHRSVSWYQQTPGQGLQFLFEYFSETQRNKGNFPGRFSGRQFSNSRSEMNVSTLELGDSALYLCASSVIGSPNQPQHFGDGTRLSIL.

This sequence joins TRBV19 and TRBJ2-5, with 15 bases matching TRBD2. The germline gives CDR1 LNHDA, CDR2 SQIVND (reference sequence). V shed 7 bases, J shed 5 bases, and the junction held 8 bases outside the gene matches. The CDR3 is made up of 16 amino acids. The CDR3 DNA sequence: TGTGCCAGTACCCGGACTAGCGGGGGGGCGGGGGAGACCCAGTACTTC. This codes for CASTRTSGGAGETQYF. The full variable domain, its missing parts supplied by reference TRBV19 and TRBJ2-5, is DGGITQSPKYLFRKEGQNVTLSCEQNLNHDAMYWYRQDPGQGLRLIYYSQIVNDFQKGDIAEGYSVSREKKESFPLTVTSAQKNPTAFYLCASTRTSGGAGETQYFGPGTRLLVL.

CDR3 amino acids: CASSRWDKAYNEQFF. DNA of the CDR3: TGCGCCAGCAGCCGATGGGACAAAGCCTACAATGAGCAGTTCTTC. The chain recombines TRBV4-3 with TRBJ2-1, with D possibly matching TRBD1 (6 bases). Germline V gene data show CDR1 as LGHNA and CDR2 as YSLEER. V lost 4 bases, J lost 2 bases, and 12 bases lay in between. The CDR3 contains 15 residues.

The chain joins TRBV19 to TRBJ2-5; possibly TRBD1 for D (6 bases). Germline V CDR1 and CDR2: LNHDA, SQIVND (reference sequence). The length of the CDR3 is 13 residues. Trimming shortened V by 5 bases and J by 4 bases, and 11 bases separated the two germline ends. The chain's CDR3 is CASSVTGTETQYF. The CDR3 DNA follows: TGTGCCAGTAGTGTTACAGGGACAGAGACCCAGTACTTC.

The J gene is TRBJ2-7, the V gene TRBV6-4; 12 nucleotides agree with TRBD2. The V segment lost 7 bases and the J segment 7 bases; nucleotides outside the gene matches: 8. The CDR3 extends over 14 amino acids. From germline, CDR1 is MRHNA and CDR2 SNTAGT. CDR3 in DNA: TGTGCCAGCAATCTAGCGGGGGGGCGGAAAGAGCAGTACTTC. Amino acid sequence: CASNLAGGRKEQYF.

This clone was counted between two and nine times. V is TRBV7-6 and J is TRBJ2-7; possible D gene TRBD2, 5 bases. There are 16 residues in the CDR3. CDR1 and CDR2 from the germline V gene are SGHVS and FNYEAQ. V shed 1 base and J shed 8 bases, with 21 bases lying between them. CDR3 in DNA: TGTGCCAGCAGCTTAGGGGGTAGGTTCGGAGGCATGCAGCAGTACTTC. This sequence encodes CASSLGGRFGGMQQYF.

The genes are TRBV10-3 and TRBJ2-3; 14 positions match TRBD2. The trim removed 5 bases at V and 3 bases at J, leaving 7 bases unmatched. Germline CDR1 ENHRY, CDR2 SYGVKD. The CDR3 is 17 residues long. In DNA, the CDR3 is TGTGCCATCAGTTCCGGGACTAGCGGGGGTGGAACAGATACGCAGTATTTT. This gives the protein CAISSGTSGGGTDTQYF.